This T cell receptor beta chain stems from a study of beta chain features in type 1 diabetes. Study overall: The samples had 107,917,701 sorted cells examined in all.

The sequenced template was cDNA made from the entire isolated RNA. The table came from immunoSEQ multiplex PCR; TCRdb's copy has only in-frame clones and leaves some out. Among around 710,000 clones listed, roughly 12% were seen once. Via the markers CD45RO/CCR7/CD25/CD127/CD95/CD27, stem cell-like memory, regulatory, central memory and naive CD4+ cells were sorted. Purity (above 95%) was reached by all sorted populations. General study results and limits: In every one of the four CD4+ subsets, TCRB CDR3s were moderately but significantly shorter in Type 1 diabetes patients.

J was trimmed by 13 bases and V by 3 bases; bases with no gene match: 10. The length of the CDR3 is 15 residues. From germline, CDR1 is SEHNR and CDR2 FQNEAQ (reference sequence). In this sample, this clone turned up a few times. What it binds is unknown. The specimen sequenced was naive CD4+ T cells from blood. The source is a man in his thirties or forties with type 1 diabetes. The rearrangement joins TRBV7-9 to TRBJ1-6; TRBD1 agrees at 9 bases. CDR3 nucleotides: TGTGCCAGCAGCTTGGGGACAGGGACTGACCCGCCCCTCCACTTT. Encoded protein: CASSLGTGTDPPLHF. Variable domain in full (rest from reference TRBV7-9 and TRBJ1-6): DTGVSQNPRHKITKRGQNVTFRCDPISEHNRLYWYRQTLGQGPEFLTYFQNEAQLEKSRLLSDRFSAERPKGSFSTLEIQRTEQGDSAMYLCASSLGTGTDPPLHFGNGTRLTVT.